The 29 T cell receptor beta chains reported below all come from one sample, sequenced in a study of cytomegalovirus exposure and HLA in healthy donors. PCR was performed using 60 Vbeta and 13 Jbeta primers. Repertoires were generated with immunoSEQ multiplex PCR, while TCRdb's copy carries only in-frame clones and drops some. Its table lists 40,000 or so clones. The sequenced sample was PBMCs. The source of these receptors is a man aged 25 to 40 in good health and CMV-seronegative.

J is TRBJ1-1 and V is TRBV2, with D possibly being TRBD1 (6 bases). The germline V gene has CDR1 SNHLY and CDR2 FYNNEI. This CDR3 region has 10 residues. Between the trimmed V and J ends, which lost 8 bases and 10 bases, there was a span of 11 bases. CDR3 loop: CASGRGGAFF. CDR3 nucleotide sequence: TGTGCCAGCGGGAGGGGGGGAGCTTTCTTT.

The rearrangement links TRBV6-1 to TRBJ1-4; unclear D gene. Germline CDR1 and CDR2: MNHNS and SASEGT. Trimming removed 7 bases at V and 5 bases at J, with 11 bases between. The CDR3 runs 13 residues. The CDR3 DNA reads TGTGCCAGCACGGTGCTTACCAATGAAAAACTGTTTTTT. Protein product: CASTVLTNEKLFF.

The rearrangement links TRBV29-1 to TRBJ2-1, with D possibly TRBD1 on 5 matching bases. V shed 4 bases and J shed 6 bases, with 7 bases lying between them. This CDR3 is 11 amino acids long. Germline V CDR1 and CDR2: SQVTM, ANQGSEA. CDR3 sequence reads: CSVGQFNEQFF. In nucleotides, the CDR3 is TGCAGCGTTGGACAGTTCAATGAGCAGTTCTTC.

The V gene is TRBV20-1, the J gene TRBJ2-1; no clear D. V was pared by 5 bases and J by 3 bases, with 5 bases between. CDR1 DFQATT and CDR2 SNEGSKA come from the germline V gene (reference sequence). The CDR3 consists of 11 residues. This CDR3 is CSAPIYNEQFF. Written as DNA, the CDR3 is TGCAGTGCTCCAATCTACAATGAGCAGTTCTTC.

The V gene is TRBV9, the J gene TRBJ2-7; 7 positions match TRBD1. The CDR3 totals 15 residues. Looked up from germline, CDR1 is SGDLS and CDR2 is YYNGEE. The trim removed 0 bases at V and 3 bases at J, leaving 6 bases unmatched. The CDR3 sequence is CASSVATGAVYEQYF. For the CDR3, the DNA is TGTGCCAGCAGCGTAGCTACAGGGGCAGTCTACGAGCAGTACTTC.

The CDR3 DNA reads as TGTGCCAGCAGCCTTGGGCGGACTGGCCAAGAGACCCAGTACTTC. Encoded protein: CASSLGRTGQETQYF. V gene TRBV5-4 combines with J gene TRBJ2-5; D is possibly TRBD2 (5 bases). V was clipped by 4 bases and J by 1 base, with 14 bases between them. This CDR3 contains 15 residues. Per germline, CDR1 SGHNT and CDR2 YYREEE (reference sequence).

The genes are TRBV19 and TRBJ2-1, with 8 positions matching TRBD2. Germline CDR1 LNHDA, CDR2 SQIVND (reference sequence). This CDR3 contains 14 residues. The ends lost 3 bases at V and 8 bases at J; junction bases unmatched: 6. The CDR3 DNA sequence: TGTGCCAGTAGTATGGGCGGGAGGTTGGATGAGCAGTTCTTC. This sequence encodes CASSMGGRLDEQFF.

The chain couples TRBV4-2 to TRBJ2-7; tentatively, D is TRBD2 (6 bases). This CDR3 has 15 amino acids. V lost 1 base and J 3 bases, leaving 13 bases between the germline ends. Germline loops: CDR1 LGHNA, CDR2 YNFKEQ. CDR3 coding DNA: TGTGCCAGCAGCCAAGTAGGGAGGAACGACTACGAGCAGTACTTC. As protein: CASSQVGRNDYEQYF.

V usage is TRBV4-1 and J usage is TRBJ2-7, with D maybe TRBD2 (7 bases). There are 13 residues in the CDR3. Germline-derived CDR1 and CDR2 are MGHRA and YSYEKL. V was shortened by 4 bases and J by 6 bases, with 13 bases between the two germline ends. DNA for the CDR3: TGCGCCAGCAGCCGAGGGGGAGGGAGCGAGCAGTACTTC. Residues: CASSRGGGSEQYF.

Comment on this clone: The junction departs from germline at one end; a sequencing error may be responsible. The rearrangement uses TRBV5-1 and TRBJ2-1, with TRBD2 matching 11 bases. Germline V gives CDR1 SGHRS, CDR2 YFSETQ. CDR3 size: 17 residues. The CDR3 DNA reads as TGCGCCAGCTGCTTGCTTCCTCGACTAGCGGGATTGAATGAGCAGTTCTTC. This encodes CASCLLPRLAGLNEQFF.

The chain employs TRBV7-2 and TRBJ2-7; 10 positions agree with TRBD2. Germline lookup yields CDR1 SGHTA and CDR2 FQGNSA. The CDR3 has 15 amino acids. J lost 6 bases, V lost 3 bases, and 8 bases had no gene match. CDR3 protein: CASSFGSGRIGEQYF. CDR3 DNA: TGTGCCAGCAGCTTTGGTAGCGGGAGGATTGGCGAGCAGTACTTC.

The chain has TRBV5-1 and TRBJ2-6, with TRBD1 matching 7 bases. The ends lost 3 bases at V and 2 bases at J; junction bases unmatched: 8. This CDR3 spans 17 amino acids. Germline CDR1 reads SGHRS; CDR2 reads YFSETQ. CDR3 nucleotides: TGCGCCAGCAGCTCAGACTTCACAGGGGCTGGGGCCAACGTCCTGACTTTC. Amino acids: CASSSDFTGAGANVLTF.

The gene calls are TRBV29-1 and TRBJ2-5; 8 bases are shared with TRBD2. In germline, CDR1 is SQVTM, CDR2 ANQGSEA. The V and J ends lost 7 bases and 7 bases, in that order; junction bases with no gene match: 5. CDR3 length: 11 residues. In DNA, the CDR3 is TGCAGCGCTACCGGGGGGGCGACCCAGTACTTC. Translation gives CSATGGATQYF.

V is TRBV5-1 and J is TRBJ2-7, with TRBD1 matching 10 bases. V gave up 5 bases and J gave up 2 bases; unmatched junction bases: 7. Germline assignment: CDR1 SGHRS and CDR2 YFSETQ. The CDR3 consists of 15 residues. As DNA, the CDR3 is TGCGCCAGCAGTTCGACGACAGGGGGCACCTACGAGCAGTACTTC. Protein: CASSSTTGGTYEQYF.

The rearrangement links TRBV30 to TRBJ1-6; no reliable D call. Between the trimmed V and J ends, which lost 1 base and 14 bases, there was a span of 6 bases. Germline values: CDR1 GTSNPN, CDR2 SVGIG (reference sequence). This CDR3 spans 10 amino acids. The CDR3 reads CAWSAPALHF. The CDR3 region has the DNA TGTGCCTGGAGTGCCCCAGCCCTCCACTTT.

The gene calls are TRBV4-1 and TRBJ2-7, with 11 bases that match TRBD1. CDR1 is MGHRA, CDR2 YSYEKL, per germline. The ends lost 7 bases at V and 4 bases at J; junction bases unmatched: 12. The length of the CDR3 is 16 residues. CDR3 in amino acids: CASTKFPGQGVYEQYF. In nucleotides, the CDR3 is TGCGCCAGCACCAAGTTCCCGGGACAGGGGGTTTACGAGCAGTACTTC.

The V call is TRBV4-3, the J call TRBJ2-7, with D tentatively TRBD1 (6 bases). The CDR3 has 14 amino acids. V was clipped by 0 bases and J by 9 bases, with 15 bases between them. Germline V gene data show CDR1 as LGHNA and CDR2 as YSLEER. The CDR3 protein is CASSQESTGLMQYF. CDR3 sequence (DNA): TGCGCCAGCAGCCAAGAGAGTACAGGGCTTATGCAGTACTTC.

The chain combines TRBV2 with TRBJ1-5; D not certain. There are 15 residues in the CDR3. Trimming shortened V by 3 bases and J by 2 bases, and 11 bases separated the two germline ends. Germline loops: CDR1 SNHLY, CDR2 FYNNEI. CDR3 sequence reads: CASSEGGTGNQPQHF. CDR3 nucleotide sequence: TGTGCCAGCAGTGAGGGAGGAACAGGCAATCAGCCCCAGCATTTT.

This rearrangement joins TRBV5-1 to TRBJ1-1; possibly TRBD1 for D (5 bases). Trimming removed 7 bases at V and 1 base at J, with 8 bases between. Germline CDR1 SGHRS, CDR2 YFSETQ. The CDR3 contains 12 residues. CDR3: CASRQKNTEAFF. Written as DNA, the CDR3 is TGCGCCAGCCGACAGAAGAACACTGAAGCTTTCTTT.

The chain joins TRBV7-2 to TRBJ1-6; 10 bases match TRBD1. Germline-derived CDR1 and CDR2 are SGHTA and FQGNSA. This CDR3 is 14 amino acids long. The trim removed 5 bases at V and 7 bases at J, leaving 2 bases unmatched. Written as DNA, the CDR3 is TGTGCCAGCAGCCCGGACAGGGGGAATTCACCCCTCCACTTT. Amino acid sequence: CASSPDRGNSPLHF.

DNA of the CDR3: TGTGCCAGCAGCTTACTCGGCTACGAGCAGTACTTC. Amino acid sequence: CASSLLGYEQYF. The V call is TRBV7-8, the J call TRBJ2-7; unclear D gene. Germline V gives CDR1 SGHVS, CDR2 FQNEAQ. The V and J ends lost 2 bases and 3 bases respectively, with 5 bases between them. CDR3 length equals 12 residues.

This chain uses TRBV19 with TRBJ2-6; D gene ambiguous. Trimming stripped 6 bases from V and 3 bases from J, with 9 bases between. The CDR3 is 14 amino acids. Germline CDR1 is LNHDA and CDR2 is SQIVND (reference sequence). CDR3 protein: CASSLDFGANVLTF. The CDR3 DNA is TGTGCCAGTAGCCTCGACTTTGGGGCCAACGTCCTGACTTTC.

This chain joins TRBV19 and TRBJ1-2, with a tentative D call TRBD1 (5 bases). The CDR3 runs to 14 residues. Between the trimmed V and J ends, which lost 3 bases and 3 bases, there was a span of 11 bases. The V gene's germline CDR1 is LNHDA and CDR2 SQIVND (reference sequence). DNA for the CDR3: TGTGCCAGTAGTATTGCAGGGTGGGACTATGGCTACACCTTC. This gives the protein CASSIAGWDYGYTF.

This chain links TRBV19 with TRBJ1-1; D gene unclear. V shed 8 bases and J shed 3 bases, with 13 bases lying between them. This CDR3 region has 13 residues. Germline V lookup: CDR1 LNHDA, CDR2 SQIVND (reference sequence). CDR3 protein: CASALGRDTEAFF. The CDR3 DNA reads TGTGCCAGTGCTCTAGGGAGGGACACTGAAGCTTTCTTT. The variable domain in full, completed from reference TRBV19 and TRBJ1-1, reads DGGITQSPKYLFRKEGQNVTLSCEQNLNHDAMYWYRQDPGQGLRLIYYSQIVNDFQKGDIAEGYSVSREKKESFPLTVTSAQKNPTAFYLCASALGRDTEAFFGQGTRLTVV.

V is TRBV15 and J is TRBJ1-6, with D perhaps matching TRBD1 (5 bases). Between the trimmed V and J ends, which lost 1 base and 10 bases, there was a span of 8 bases. The CDR3 covers 13 residues. Germline V gene sequence: CDR1 LNHNV, CDR2 YYDKDF (reference sequence). The CDR3 reads CATSRVGASPLHF. The CDR3 bases are TGTGCCACCAGCAGAGTAGGGGCCTCACCCCTCCACTTT.

The chain couples TRBV4-3 to TRBJ2-1; 7 nucleotides agree with TRBD2. Per germline, CDR1 LGHNA and CDR2 YSLEER. V lost 2 bases and J lost 6; bases outside the gene matches: 10. The CDR3 is 16 residues long. CDR3 nucleotides: TGCGCCAGCAGCCAATCGTGGGCGGGAGCGGTCAATGAGCAGTTCTTC. Its protein product is CASSQSWAGAVNEQFF.

V gene TRBV9 combines with J gene TRBJ2-1, with 8 bases identical to TRBD2. Trimming cost V 0 bases and J 3 bases; bases outside gene matches: 17. The CDR3 is 20 amino acids. Per germline, CDR1 SGDLS and CDR2 YYNGEE. CDR3 sequence reads: CASSVEGGAGEESFYNEQFF. The CDR3 DNA follows: TGTGCCAGCAGCGTAGAGGGAGGAGCGGGAGAGGAGTCCTTCTACAATGAGCAGTTCTTC.

The rearrangement joins TRBV7-2 to TRBJ1-2, with TRBD1 as a possible D gene (5 bases). The CDR3 runs to 13 residues. The V end was cut by 5 bases, the J end by 0 bases, with 7 bases between. Germline V gene lookup returns CDR1 SGHTA and CDR2 FQGNSA. CDR3 sequence (DNA): TGTGCCAGCAGCCCCAGGGCTAACTATGGCTACACCTTC. Protein: CASSPRANYGYTF.

This rearrangement joins TRBV4-3 to TRBJ1-1; D gene uncertain. CDR3 length: 14 residues. In germline, CDR1 is LGHNA, CDR2 YSLEER. V lost 1 base to trimming and J lost 0 bases, with 6 bases between them. The CDR3 protein is CASSQGGLNTEAFF. The CDR3 DNA follows: TGCGCCAGCAGCCAAGGAGGGTTGAACACTGAAGCTTTCTTT.